Following are 7 T cell receptor beta chains from one sample sequenced in a study of cytomegalovirus exposure and HLA in healthy donors. PCR was performed using 60 Vbeta and 13 Jbeta primers. Measured with immunoSEQ multiplex PCR; TCRdb has only the in-frame clones, and not every one. The table includes around 99,000 clones, 82% detected once. The sequencing input was PBMCs. All receptors come from a man aged 25-45 years in good health and CMV-seropositive.

This chain uses TRBV19 with TRBJ1-3; D perhaps matches TRBD1 (5 bases). Germline V CDR1 and CDR2: LNHDA, SQIVND (reference sequence). V was pared by 7 bases and J by 0 bases, with 10 bases between. This CDR3 spans 14 amino acids. The CDR3 bases are TGTGCCAGTATGTGGGGCAACTCTGGAAACACCATATATTTT. This encodes CASMWGNSGNTIYF.

This clone is a singleton in its sample. This chain connects TRBV7-8 to TRBJ2-2, with 9 bases fitting TRBD1. The junction had 10 bases not matched to a gene; V was cut back by 2 bases and J by 6 bases. Germline values: CDR1 SGHVS, CDR2 FQNEAQ. This CDR3 spans 17 amino acids. CDR3 amino acids: CASSLSRDRAFAGELFF. CDR3 DNA sequence: TGTGCCAGCAGCTTAAGCCGGGACAGGGCATTTGCCGGGGAGCTGTTTTTT.

V usage is TRBV11-2 and J usage is TRBJ1-5, with TRBD1 identical over 10 bases. The CDR3 runs to 15 residues. Germline loops: CDR1 SGHAT, CDR2 FQNNGV. The junction had 3 bases not matched to a gene; V was cut back by 4 bases and J by 3 bases. CDR3: CASSSTGGPNQPQHF. CDR3 nucleotide sequence: TGTGCCAGCAGCTCGACAGGGGGCCCCAATCAGCCCCAGCATTTT.

V usage is TRBV29-1 and J usage is TRBJ2-3; TRBD1 aligns across 10 bases. Germline CDR1 reads SQVTM; CDR2 reads ANQGSEA. CDR3 length equals 13 residues. The J segment lost 4 bases and the V segment lost 5 bases, leaving 3 bases of the junction unmatched. The CDR3 DNA reads as TGCAGCGTTTTCGACAGGGGGCCAGATACGCAGTATTTT. Amino acid sequence: CSVFDRGPDTQYF.

The rearrangement joins TRBV5-1 to TRBJ2-7; D possibly corresponds to TRBD1 (6 bases). Trimming shortened V by 4 bases and J by 3 bases, and 8 bases separated the two germline ends. CDR3 length: 12 amino acids. CDR1 SGHRS and CDR2 YFSETQ come from the germline V gene. The CDR3, as DNA: TGCGCCAGCAGCGAACAGGGCTACGAGCAGTACTTC. Translated, it gives CASSEQGYEQYF.

The V call is TRBV7-9, the J call TRBJ2-7; 11 nucleotides match TRBD1. V gave up 5 bases and J gave up 6 bases; unmatched junction bases: 9. This CDR3 region has 15 residues. Looked up from germline, CDR1 is SEHNR and CDR2 is FQNEAQ (reference sequence). The CDR3 reads CASSAGTGGVSEQYF. The CDR3 coding sequence is TGTGCCAGCAGCGCGGGGACAGGGGGTGTCAGCGAGCAGTACTTC.

J is TRBJ2-7 and V is TRBV19; TRBD2 matches 7 bases. The length of the CDR3 is 16 residues. From germline, CDR1 is LNHDA and CDR2 SQIVND (reference sequence). With 3 bases clipped from V and 2 bases from J, the junction kept 10 bases outside the gene matches. The CDR3 spells CASSIAEGRGTYEQYF. The CDR3 DNA sequence: TGTGCCAGTAGTATCGCGGAGGGGCGGGGGACCTACGAGCAGTACTTC.